This T cell receptor beta chain derives from a study of cytomegalovirus exposure and HLA in healthy donors. Points from the study as a whole: Judged likely to be a sequencing artifact was a cluster of highly shared sequence variants.

In the PCR, 60 Vbeta and 13 Jbeta primers were used. Measured with immunoSEQ multiplex PCR; TCRdb has only the in-frame clones, and not every one. The sample holds roughly 130,000 clones, 75% to 90% seen once. In the case of this clone: Its antigen is currently unknown.

The germline V gene has CDR1 GTSNPN and CDR2 SVGIG (reference sequence). The J segment lost 10 bases and the V segment lost 4 bases, leaving 9 bases of the junction unmatched. CDR3 length equals 14 residues. Sequenced: PBMCs. This chain connects TRBV30 to TRBJ2-3, with 12 bases aligning to TRBD2. The receptor comes from a woman in her thirties or forties in good health and CMV-seropositive. CDR3 loop: CAWIGLAGGQAQYF. The CDR3 bases are TGTGCCTGGATAGGGCTAGCGGGGGGGCAGGCGCAGTATTTT.